Listed below are T cell receptor beta chains from one sample, sequenced in a study of blood T cell repertoires in COVID-19. Clones were read by immunoSEQ multiplex PCR, and TCRdb kept only the in-frame ones, dropping some. The sample holds over 100,000 clones, over 65% seen once. Sample: peripheral blood. Receptors originate from a human donor in a cohort sampled during active COVID-19. The CDR3 runs from the conserved cysteine through the conserved F or W. D genes are given only for firm matches. For some rows the clone size is stated as once, few or many, or as a class when expanded; others skip it.

v_call	clone_size	j_call	d_call	cdr3_nt	cdr3_aa
TRBV4-1	.	TRBJ2-7	TRBD1	TGCGCCAGCAGCCAAGGTGCGACAGGGGGCCCCTACGAGCAGTACTTC	CASSQGATGGPYEQYF
TRBV3-1/TRBV3-2	.	TRBJ1-2	TRBD1	TGTGCCAGCAGCCGTAACGGACAGGGGAGGTATGGCTACACCTTC	CASSRNGQGRYGYTF
TRBV5-6	.	TRBJ1-1	.	TGTGCCAGCAGCTTGTGGGCGAACACTGAAGCTTTCTTT	CASSLWANTEAFF
TRBV27	once	TRBJ2-7	TRBD1	TGTGCCAGCAACCGCCGGACAGGGTCCGGCTACGAGCAGTACTTC	CASNRRTGSGYEQYF
TRBV9	.	TRBJ1-4	TRBD1	TGTGCCAGCAGCCTACAGGGGACGGGGGATGAAAAACTGTTTTTT	CASSLQGTGDEKLFF
TRBV7-2	.	TRBJ1-6	TRBD1	TGTGCCAGCACGGGGACAGTGAATTCACCCCTCCACTTT	CASTGTVNSPLHF
TRBV18	.	TRBJ2-2	.	TGTGCCAGCTCACTGAATGCAGGGACGAACACCGGGGAGCTGTTTTTT	CASSLNAGTNTGELFF
TRBV13	.	TRBJ2-3	TRBD2	TGTGCCAGCAGCTTAGATATGGCGGGGGGACCCACAGATACGCAGTATTTT	CASSLDMAGGPTDTQYF
TRBV6-2/TRBV6-3	.	TRBJ2-1	TRBD1	TGTGCCAGCAGTTACGAGGACAGGGTTTACAATGAGCAGTTCTTC	CASSYEDRVYNEQFF
TRBV28	.	TRBJ2-2	.	TGTGCCAGCAGGCCCCGTACGGGGGGCTACACCGGGGAGCTGTTTTTT	CASRPRTGGYTGELFF
TRBV12-5	.	TRBJ2-6	TRBD1	TGTGCTAGTGGTTTGGTACAGGGGGCTGGGGCCAACGTCCTGACTTTC	CASGLVQGAGANVLTF
TRBV11-2	.	TRBJ1-6	.	TGTGCCAGCAGCTTAGATCAATTTCGACAGGATGATAATTCACCCCTCCACTTT	CASSLDQFRQDDNSPLHF
TRBV2	.	TRBJ1-2	.	TGTGCCAGCCGACGGCCACAGGGCGGCTATGGCTACACCTTC	CASRRPQGGYGYTF
TRBV10-3	.	TRBJ2-5	.	TGTGCCACCGGGGAGGCCCAAGAGACCCAGTACTTC	CATGEAQETQYF
TRBV7-2	.	TRBJ2-7	TRBD2	TGTGCCAGCAGTCGAGGACTAGCGGGGACCTACGAGCAGTACTTC	CASSRGLAGTYEQYF
TRBV18	.	TRBJ2-1	TRBD2	TGTGCCAGCTCACCACTAGAGCGGGGGGTCCGTAATGAGCAGTTCTTC	CASSPLERGVRNEQFF
TRBV29-1	once	TRBJ2-5	TRBD1	TGCAGCGCGACAGGGGGGAAAGAGACCCAGTACTTC	CSATGGKETQYF
TRBV7-8	.	TRBJ2-7	TRBD2	TGTGCCAGCAGCCCGACCCGGACTAGTCCCCACGAGCAGTACTTC	CASSPTRTSPHEQYF
TRBV6-5	.	TRBJ2-7	TRBD1	TGTGCCAGCAGTAATAACAGGGGTGGCGAGCAGTACTTC	CASSNNRGGEQYF
TRBV7-8	.	TRBJ2-5	TRBD2	TGTGCCAGCAGCTTAGCGAGGGTAGCGGGGGGTCGGATCCAAGAGACCCAGTACTTC	CASSLARVAGGRIQETQYF
TRBV5-4	.	TRBJ1-6	.	TGTGCCAGCAGCCCCAGGGGTGCAAGGTCACCCCTCCACTTT	CASSPRGARSPLHF
TRBV7-2	few	TRBJ2-7	TRBD1	TGTGCCAGCAGCACAACCGGGACAGGGGCCTACGAGCAGTACTTC	CASSTTGTGAYEQYF
TRBV18	.	TRBJ2-7	.	TGTGCCAGCTCACCACCTGGGGGCTCCTCCTACGAGCAGTACTTC	CASSPPGGSSYEQYF
TRBV7-3	once	TRBJ2-5	TRBD2	TGTGCCAGCAGCTTAATGGGCGGGGGGCCCGAGACCCAGTACTTC	CASSLMGGGPETQYF
TRBV20-1	.	TRBJ2-3	TRBD1	TGCAGTGCTAGTGGAGACGGGACAGGGTACCCAGATACGCAGTATTTT	CSASGDGTGYPDTQYF
TRBV4-3	.	TRBJ2-6	TRBD1	TGCGCCAGCAGCCACAACTCGGGACAGGGAGCCGGGGCCAACGTCCTGACTTTC	CASSHNSGQGAGANVLTF
TRBV4-3	.	TRBJ1-1	.	TGCGCCAGCAGCCCCTCCGGGGGGTTGAGCCCTGAAGCTTTCTTT	CASSPSGGLSPEAFF
TRBV9	.	TRBJ1-1	.	TGTGCCAGCAGCGAGACAGTCATGAACACTGAAGCTTTCTTT	CASSETVMNTEAFF
TRBV5-5	.	TRBJ1-4	.	TGTGCCAGCAGCTTGGTCCCCTCCTCAACTAATGAAAAACTGTTTTTT	CASSLVPSSTNEKLFF
TRBV15	.	TRBJ2-7	TRBD1	TGTGCCACCAGCAAACATGGGGGACAGGGAAGCTCCTACGAGCAGTACTTC	CATSKHGGQGSSYEQYF
TRBV5-1	once	TRBJ1-1	.	TGCGCCAGCAGCGTAATACAGGGGAACACTGAAGCTTTCTTT	CASSVIQGNTEAFF
TRBV30	.	TRBJ2-1	TRBD1	TGTGCCTGGAGTGTACGCAGGGGGAGAATTTGGGAGCAGTTCTTC	CAWSVRRGRIWEQFF
TRBV13	.	TRBJ1-1	.	TGTGCCAGCAGCTCTTACAGAAACACTGAAGCTTTCTTT	CASSSYRNTEAFF
TRBV4-3	.	TRBJ1-2	.	TGCGCCAGCAGCCAAGATCGCGGGGGCTCTGGCTACACCTTC	CASSQDRGGSGYTF
TRBV3-1/TRBV3-2	.	TRBJ1-2	TRBD1	TGTGCCAGCAGCCCCCGGGACAGAGGAAACTATGGCTACACCTTC	CASSPRDRGNYGYTF
TRBV27	.	TRBJ2-1	TRBD1	TGTGCCAGCATGGGGGCGCAGGGGGCGCTTAATGAGCAGTTCTTC	CASMGAQGALNEQFF
TRBV7-9	once	TRBJ1-1	.	TGTGCCAGCAGCTTAACAGGGCCGAACACTGAAGCTTTCTTT	CASSLTGPNTEAFF
TRBV7-2	.	TRBJ2-7	.	TGTGCCAGCAGCTTAGGTCAGGGTGACTACGAGCAGTACTTC	CASSLGQGDYEQYF
TRBV7-4	once	TRBJ1-1	TRBD1	TGTGCCAGCGAAAACCACAGGGGGCTGAGGACTGAAGCTTTCTTT	CASENHRGLRTEAFF
TRBV2	.	TRBJ2-5	TRBD1	TGTGCCAGCGGGGGACAGGGTCAAGAGACCCAGTACTTC	CASGGQGQETQYF
TRBV1	.	TRBJ1-6	.	TGCACCAGCAGCCACGCCCGACAGGGGAATTCACCCCTCCACTTT	CTSSHARQGNSPLHF
TRBV7-9	.	TRBJ2-1	TRBD2	TGTGCCTCAGGGGAACTAGCGGGGAACAATGAGCAGTTCTTC	CASGELAGNNEQFF
TRBV29-1	.	TRBJ1-3	.	TGCAGCGTTGAGGGACTATCGGGAAACACCATATATTTT	CSVEGLSGNTIYF
TRBV19	.	TRBJ1-1	.	TGTGCCAGTAGATTGGGACTACGCAAGGACACTGAAGCTTTCTTT	CASRLGLRKDTEAFF
TRBV7-9	.	TRBJ1-1	.	TGTGCCAGCAGCAGCAGGACAGTTTTGAACACTGAAGCTTTCTTT	CASSSRTVLNTEAFF
TRBV5-1	.	TRBJ2-3	TRBD1	TGCGCCAGCAGCCGGGAGGGACAGGGGAGCACAGATACGCAGTATTTT	CASSREGQGSTDTQYF
TRBV28	.	TRBJ2-7	TRBD1	TGTGCCAGCAGTTATGTGGACAGGGTCGACGAGCAGTACTTC	CASSYVDRVDEQYF
TRBV5-4	.	TRBJ1-1	TRBD1	TGTGCCAGCAGCCAGGACAGGGGGCGCGGTGAAGCTTTCTTT	CASSQDRGRGEAFF
TRBV7-9	few	TRBJ2-1	.	TGTGCCAGCAGCTTAGGGGTCCAGGACTTCCCGACCTGGGGTGAGCAGTTCTTC	CASSLGVQDFPTWGEQFF
TRBV9	.	TRBJ2-1	.	TGTGCCAGCAGCGTAACCCCCTCGGGTGAGCAGTTCTTC	CASSVTPSGEQFF